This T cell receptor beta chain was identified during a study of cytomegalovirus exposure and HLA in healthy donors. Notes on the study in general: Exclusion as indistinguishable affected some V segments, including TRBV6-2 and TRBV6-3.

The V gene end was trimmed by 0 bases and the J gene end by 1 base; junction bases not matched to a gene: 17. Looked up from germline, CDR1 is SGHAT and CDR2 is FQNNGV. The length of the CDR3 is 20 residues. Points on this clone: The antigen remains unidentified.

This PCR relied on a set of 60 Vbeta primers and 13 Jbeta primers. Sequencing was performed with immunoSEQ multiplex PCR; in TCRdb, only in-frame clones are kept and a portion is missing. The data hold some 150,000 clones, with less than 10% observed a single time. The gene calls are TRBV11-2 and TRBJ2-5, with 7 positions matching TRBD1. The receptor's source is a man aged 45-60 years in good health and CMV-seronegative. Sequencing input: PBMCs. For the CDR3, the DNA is TGTGCCAGCAGCTTAGAGTCAAGGTTTTTCAAGGGGACAGTCCAAGAGACCCAGTACTTC. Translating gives CASSLESRFFKGTVQETQYF.